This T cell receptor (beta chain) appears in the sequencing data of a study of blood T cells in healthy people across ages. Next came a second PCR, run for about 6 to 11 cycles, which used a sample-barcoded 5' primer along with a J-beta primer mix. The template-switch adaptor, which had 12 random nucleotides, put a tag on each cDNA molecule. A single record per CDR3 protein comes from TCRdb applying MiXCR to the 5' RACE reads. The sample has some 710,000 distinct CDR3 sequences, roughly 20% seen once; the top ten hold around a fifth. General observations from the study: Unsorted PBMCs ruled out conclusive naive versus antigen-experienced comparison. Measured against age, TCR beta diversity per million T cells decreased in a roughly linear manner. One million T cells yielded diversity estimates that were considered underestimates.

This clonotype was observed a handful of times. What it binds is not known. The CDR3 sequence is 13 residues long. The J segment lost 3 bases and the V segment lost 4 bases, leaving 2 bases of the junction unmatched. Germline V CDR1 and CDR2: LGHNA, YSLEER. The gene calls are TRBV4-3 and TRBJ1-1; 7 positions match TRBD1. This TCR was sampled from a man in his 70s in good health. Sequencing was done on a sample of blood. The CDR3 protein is CASSRGQDTEAFF. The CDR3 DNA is TGCGCCAGCAGCCGAGGACAGGACACTGAAGCTTTCTTT.